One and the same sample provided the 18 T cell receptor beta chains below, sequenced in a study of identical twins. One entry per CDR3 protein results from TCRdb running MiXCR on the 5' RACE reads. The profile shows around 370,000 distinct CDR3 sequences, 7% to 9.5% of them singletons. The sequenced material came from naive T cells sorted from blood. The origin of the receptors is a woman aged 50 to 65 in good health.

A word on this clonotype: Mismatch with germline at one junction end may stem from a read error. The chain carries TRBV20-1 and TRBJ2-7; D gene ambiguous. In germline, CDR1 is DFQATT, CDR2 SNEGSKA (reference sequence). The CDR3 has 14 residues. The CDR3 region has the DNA TGCAGTGCTAGTATTTCCGCGTTACCCTACGAGAAGTACTTC. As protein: CSASISALPYEKYF.

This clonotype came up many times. CDR3 coding DNA: TGTGCCAGCACCAAACTAGCGGGAGAGGTCTTTGGGTACAATGAGCAGTTCTTC. As protein: CASTKLAGEVFGYNEQFF. V is TRBV6-2 or TRBV6-3 and J is TRBJ2-1; 11 positions match TRBD2. V lost 7 bases and J lost 4; bases outside the gene matches: 15. Germline loops: CDR1 MNHEY, CDR2 SVGEGT. The CDR3 is 18 amino acids.

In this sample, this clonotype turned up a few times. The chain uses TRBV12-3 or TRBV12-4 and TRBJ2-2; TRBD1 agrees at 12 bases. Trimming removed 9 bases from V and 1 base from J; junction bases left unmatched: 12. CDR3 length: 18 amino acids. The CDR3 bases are TGTGCCAGTAAGCAGGGGGGGACAGGGGGCCGGAACACCGGGGAGCTGTTTTTT. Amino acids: CASKQGGTGGRNTGELFF.

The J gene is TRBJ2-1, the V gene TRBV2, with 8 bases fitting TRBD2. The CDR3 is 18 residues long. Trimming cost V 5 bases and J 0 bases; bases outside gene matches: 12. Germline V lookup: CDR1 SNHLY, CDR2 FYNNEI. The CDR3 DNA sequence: TGTGCCAGCAGTCTAAGACTGACTAGCGCCTACTCCTACAATGAGCAGTTCTTC. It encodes CASSLRLTSAYSYNEQFF. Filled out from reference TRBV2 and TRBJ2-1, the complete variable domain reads EPEVTQTPSHQVTQMGQEVILRCVPISNHLYFYWYRQILGQKVEFLVSFYNNEISEKSEIFDDQFSVERPDGSNFTLKIRSTKLEDSAMYFCASSLRLTSAYSYNEQFFGPGTRLTVL.

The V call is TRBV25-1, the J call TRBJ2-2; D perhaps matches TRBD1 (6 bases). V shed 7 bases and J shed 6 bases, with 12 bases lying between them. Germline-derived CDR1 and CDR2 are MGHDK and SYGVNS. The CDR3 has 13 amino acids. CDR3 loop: CASTVGGAGELFF. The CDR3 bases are TGTGCCAGCACAGTAGGGGGAGCCGGGGAGCTGTTTTTT. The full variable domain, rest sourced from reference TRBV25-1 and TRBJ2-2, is EADIYQTPRYLVIGTGKKITLECSQTMGHDKMYWYQQDPGMELHLIHYSYGVNSTEKGDLSSESTVSRIRTEHFPLTLESARPSHTSQYLCASTVGGAGELFFGEGSRLTVL.

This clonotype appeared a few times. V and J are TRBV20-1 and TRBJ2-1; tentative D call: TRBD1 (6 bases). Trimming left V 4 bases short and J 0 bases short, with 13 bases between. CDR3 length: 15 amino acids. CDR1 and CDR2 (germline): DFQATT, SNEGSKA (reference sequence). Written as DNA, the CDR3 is TGCAGTGCTACTAAACAGGGTCACTCCTACAATGAGCAGTTCTTC. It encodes CSATKQGHSYNEQFF.

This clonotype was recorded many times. CDR3 sequence: CSVAQDDNQPQHF. The DNA of the CDR3 is TGCAGCGTTGCCCAGGACGACAATCAGCCCCAGCATTTT. The chain recombines TRBV29-1 with TRBJ1-5; D gene unclear. V dropped 4 bases and J dropped 3 bases, with 10 bases sitting between them. Germline-derived CDR1 and CDR2 are SQVTM and ANQGSEA. CDR3 length: 13 amino acids.

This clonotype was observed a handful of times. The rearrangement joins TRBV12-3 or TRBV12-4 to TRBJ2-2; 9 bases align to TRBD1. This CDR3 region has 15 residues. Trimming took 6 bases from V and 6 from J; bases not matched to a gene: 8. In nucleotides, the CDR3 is TGTGCCAGCAGCACGGGACAGGGTGTGTCCGGGGAGCTGTTTTTT. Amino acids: CASSTGQGVSGELFF.

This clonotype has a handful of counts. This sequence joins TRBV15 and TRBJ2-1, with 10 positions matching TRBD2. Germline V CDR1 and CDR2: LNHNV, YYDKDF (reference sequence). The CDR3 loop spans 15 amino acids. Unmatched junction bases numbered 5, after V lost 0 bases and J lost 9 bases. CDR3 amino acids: CATSRESGRAAEQFF. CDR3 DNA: TGTGCCACCAGCAGAGAGAGCGGGAGGGCCGCTGAGCAGTTCTTC. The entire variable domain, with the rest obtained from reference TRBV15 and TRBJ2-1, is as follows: DAMVIQNPRYQVTQFGKPVTLSCSQTLNHNVMYWYQQKSSQAPKLLFHYYDKDFNNEADTPDNFQSRRPNTSFCFLDIRSPGLGDTAMYLCATSRESGRAAEQFFGPGTRLTVL.

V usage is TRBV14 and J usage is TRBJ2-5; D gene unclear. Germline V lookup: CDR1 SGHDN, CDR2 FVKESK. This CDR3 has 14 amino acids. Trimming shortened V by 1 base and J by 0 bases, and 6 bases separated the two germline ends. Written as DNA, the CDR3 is TGTGCCAGCAGCCAAGCTACCTACCAAGAGACCCAGTACTTC. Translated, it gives CASSQATYQETQYF.

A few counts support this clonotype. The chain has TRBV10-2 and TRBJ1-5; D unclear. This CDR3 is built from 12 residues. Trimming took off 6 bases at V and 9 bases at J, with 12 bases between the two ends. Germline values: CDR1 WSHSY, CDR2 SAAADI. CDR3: CASSPLEWPQHF. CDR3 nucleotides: TGCGCCAGCAGCCCCCTTGAGTGGCCCCAGCATTTT.

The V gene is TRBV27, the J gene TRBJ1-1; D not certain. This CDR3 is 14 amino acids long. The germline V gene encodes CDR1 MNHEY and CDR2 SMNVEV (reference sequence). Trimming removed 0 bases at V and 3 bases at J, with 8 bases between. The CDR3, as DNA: TGTGCCAGCAGTTTATCGGAGGGTTACACTGAAGCTTTCTTT. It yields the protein CASSLSEGYTEAFF.

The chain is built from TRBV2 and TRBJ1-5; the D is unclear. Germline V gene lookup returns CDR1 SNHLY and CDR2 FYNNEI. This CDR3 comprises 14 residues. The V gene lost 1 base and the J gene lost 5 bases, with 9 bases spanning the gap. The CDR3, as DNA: TGTGCCAGCAGTGAAGATCCCGGCTATCAGCCCCAGCATTTT. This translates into CASSEDPGYQPQHF.

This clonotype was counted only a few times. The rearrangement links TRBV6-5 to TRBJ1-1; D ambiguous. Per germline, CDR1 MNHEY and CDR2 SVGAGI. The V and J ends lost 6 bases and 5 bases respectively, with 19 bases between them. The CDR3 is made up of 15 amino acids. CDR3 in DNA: TGTGCCAGCAGGCCCCCCCGGGGAGGTTCGACTGAAGCTTTCTTT. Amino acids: CASRPPRGGSTEAFF.

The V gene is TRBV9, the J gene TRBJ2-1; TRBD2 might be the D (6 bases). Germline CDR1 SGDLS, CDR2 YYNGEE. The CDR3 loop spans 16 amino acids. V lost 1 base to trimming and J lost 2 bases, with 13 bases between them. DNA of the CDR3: TGTGCCAGCAGCGTATTGCCGGGAGACCCCTACAATGAGCAGTTCTTC. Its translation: CASSVLPGDPYNEQFF.

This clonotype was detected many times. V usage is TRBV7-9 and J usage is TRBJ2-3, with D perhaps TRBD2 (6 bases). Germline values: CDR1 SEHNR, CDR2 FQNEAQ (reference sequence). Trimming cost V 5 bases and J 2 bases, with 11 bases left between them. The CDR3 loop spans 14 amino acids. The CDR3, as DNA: TGTGCCAGCAGCCCGAGGGGACTCACAGATACGCAGTATTTT. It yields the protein CASSPRGLTDTQYF.

CDR3: CASSGWVQETQYF. CDR3 DNA: TGTGCCAGCAGTGGTTGGGTCCAAGAGACCCAGTACTTC. This rearrangement joins TRBV2 to TRBJ2-5; D not resolved. The V gene lost 4 bases and the J gene lost 1 base, with 7 bases spanning the gap. Germline V gene sequence: CDR1 SNHLY, CDR2 FYNNEI. This CDR3 contains 13 residues. Based on the CDR3 plus reference TRBV2 and TRBJ2-5, the full variable domain is EPEVTQTPSHQVTQMGQEVILRCVPISNHLYFYWYRQILGQKVEFLVSFYNNEISEKSEIFDDQFSVERPDGSNFTLKIRSTKLEDSAMYFCASSGWVQETQYFGPGTRLLVL.

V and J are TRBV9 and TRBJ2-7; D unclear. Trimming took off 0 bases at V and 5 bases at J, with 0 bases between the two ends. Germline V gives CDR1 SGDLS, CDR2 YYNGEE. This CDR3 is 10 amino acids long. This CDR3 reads CASSVDEQYV. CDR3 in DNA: TGTGCCAGCAGCGTAGACGAGCAGTACGTC.